The T cell receptor (beta chain) described here comes from a study of beta chain features in type 1 diabetes. Across the study: The study found patients and healthy donors alike in age, gender and cell yields.

Germline V gene data show CDR1 as SGHRS and CDR2 as YFSETQ. The trim removed 3 bases at V and 1 base at J, leaving 9 bases unmatched. The CDR3 has 16 residues. Comment on this clone: Its antigen remains unknown.

Since all of the isolated RNA was reverse transcribed, expressed TCRB transcripts were what got sequenced. Profiling relied on immunoSEQ multiplex PCR, and the TCRdb table lists in-frame clones only, not all of them. This sample has around 280,000 clones, with around 16% found just once. Notes on the study in general: The naive, central memory and Treg TCRB repertoires showed an apparent similarity that was greater among patients than among healthy donors. Among all four CD4+ subsets, Type 1 diabetes patients had TCRB CDR3s that were moderately but significantly shorter.

Sequenced: naive CD4+ T cells from blood. The genes are TRBV5-1 and TRBJ2-5; the match to TRBD1 covers 7 bases. The sequence was obtained from a man aged 18 to 29 with type 1 diabetes. The DNA for the CDR3 is TGCGCCAGCAGCTCGCGAACAGGGGCTCTCCAAGAGACCCAGTACTTC. Encoded protein: CASSSRTGALQETQYF.